These 15 T cell receptor beta chains came from one sample sequenced in a study of T cells in Graves' hyperthyroidism and ophthalmopathy. There were TCR beta CDR3 regions amplified from RNA transcripts. HTBI primers were used for first-round RT-PCR of the TCR CDR3. MiXCR was run by TCRdb on the multiplex PCR reads, yielding one entry per CDR3 protein. The repertoire holds around 350,000 distinct CDR3 sequences, with around 15% as singletons. Source material: blood. These receptors came from a woman aged 25 to 45 with Graves' ophthalmopathy.

As to this clonotype: This sequence may be a read error, since a much larger clone differs from it by one base. The V call is TRBV7-9, the J call TRBJ1-3; D remains unclear. This CDR3 is 14 amino acids long. The germline CDR1 and CDR2 sequences are SEHNR and FQNEAQ (reference sequence). The CDR3 nucleotides read TGTGCCAGCAGCCGGGCTACCTCTGGAAACACCGTATATTTT. As protein: CASSRATSGNTVYF.

This clonotype was seen many times. This sequence joins TRBV12-3 or TRBV12-4 and TRBJ2-1, with 11 positions matching TRBD2. Germline trimming cut 3 bases from V and 7 bases from J; bases unmatched to any gene: 5. CDR3 size: 15 residues. CDR3 bases: TGTGCCAGCAGTTTCGGTAGCGGGGGGGCTAATGAGCAGTTCTTC. Its translation: CASSFGSGGANEQFF.

This clonotype was counted at least ten times. This chain uses TRBV20-1 with TRBJ2-3, with TRBD2 matching over 10 bases. Germline CDR1 reads DFQATT; CDR2 reads SNEGSKA (reference sequence). After removal of 5 bases from V and 2 bases from J, the junction contained 4 bases not matched to a gene. This CDR3 has 14 residues. CDR3 nucleotides: TGCAGTGCTTTTAGCGGGGGGCTCACAGATACGCAGTATTTT. Translated: CSAFSGGLTDTQYF.

This clonotype was seen at least ten times. The chain recombines TRBV30 with TRBJ1-5, with D unclear. The CDR3 spans 14 residues. Germline V CDR1 and CDR2: GTSNPN, SVGIG (reference sequence). V was pared by 0 bases and J by 3 bases, with 9 bases between. The CDR3 is CAWSVPWDNQPQHF. CDR3 in DNA: TGTGCCTGGAGTGTACCCTGGGACAATCAGCCCCAGCATTTT.

This clonotype was recorded a few times. The chain joins TRBV15 to TRBJ1-1, with 7 bases that match TRBD1. The germline gives CDR1 LNHNV, CDR2 YYDKDF (reference sequence). This CDR3 has 15 amino acids. V shed 0 bases, J shed 7 bases, and the junction held 8 bases outside the gene matches. The CDR3 sequence is CATSREEGTAHEAFF. The CDR3 nucleotides read TGTGCCACCAGCAGAGAAGAGGGGACAGCGCATGAAGCTTTCTTT.

The rearrangement links TRBV19 to TRBJ2-5, with D maybe TRBD1 (6 bases). CDR1 is LNHDA, CDR2 SQIVND, per germline (reference sequence). There are 16 residues in the CDR3. Trimming took 3 bases from V and 12 from J, leaving 26 bases between them. CDR3 bases: TGTGCCAGTAGTATTTCCCGCCTGAGCAGGGGCGTCGGGGAGTACTTC. Translation gives CASSISRLSRGVGEYF.

This clonotype was found many times. This sequence joins TRBV20-1 and TRBJ2-7; TRBD2 matches at 10 bases. The V gene's germline CDR1 is DFQATT and CDR2 SNEGSKA (reference sequence). Germline trimming cut 6 bases from V and 7 bases from J; bases unmatched to any gene: 6. The CDR3 consists of 12 residues. CDR3 in amino acids: CSARTSGLEQYF. The CDR3 DNA is TGCAGTGCCCGGACTAGCGGTCTTGAGCAGTACTTC.

This clonotype has a count of ten or more. The chain carries TRBV6-1 and TRBJ1-4; 9 bases match TRBD1. With V trimmed by 6 bases and J by 4 bases, 9 bases remained unmatched. The CDR3 contains 16 residues. In germline, CDR1 is MNHNS, CDR2 SASEGT. CDR3 protein: CASRDGTGQFNEKLFF. CDR3 nucleotides: TGTGCCAGCAGAGACGGGACAGGGCAGTTTAATGAAAAACTGTTTTTT.

J is TRBJ2-1 and V is TRBV9, with 7 bases fitting TRBD2. CDR3 length: 15 residues. The V segment lost 3 bases and the J segment 2 bases; nucleotides outside the gene matches: 5. Germline CDR1 and CDR2: SGDLS and YYNGEE. The chain's CDR3 is CASSARGVTYNEQFF. Here the CDR3 DNA reads TGTGCCAGCAGCGCCCGGGGGGTTACCTACAATGAGCAGTTCTTC.

This clonotype was counted at least ten times. The chain carries TRBV29-1 and TRBJ2-5; 7 bases line up with TRBD2. The CDR3 has 14 amino acids. The germline gives CDR1 SQVTM, CDR2 ANQGSEA. V shed 8 bases, J shed 3 bases, and the junction held 12 bases outside the gene matches. The CDR3 loop is CSSGGWGGEETQYF. The DNA of the CDR3 is TGCAGCTCTGGGGGTTGGGGGGGAGAAGAGACCCAGTACTTC. Looking up the rest from reference TRBV29-1 and TRBJ2-5 gives the full variable domain: SAVISQKPSRDICQRGTSLTIQCQVDSQVTMMFWYRQQPGQSLTLIATANQGSEATYESGFVIDKFPISRPNLTFSTLTVSNMSPEDSSIYLCSSGGWGGEETQYFGPGTRLLVL.

The V call is TRBV19, the J call TRBJ2-7; TRBD2 might be the D (5 bases). Trimming took 3 bases from V and 2 from J, leaving 11 bases between them. Looked up from germline, CDR1 is LNHDA and CDR2 is SQIVND (reference sequence). The CDR3 has 14 amino acids. In DNA, the CDR3 is TGTGCCAGTAGTATTGGGAGACCGCCCTACGAGCAGTACTTC. It encodes CASSIGRPPYEQYF. The full variable domain, rest sourced from reference TRBV19 and TRBJ2-7, is DGGITQSPKYLFRKEGQNVTLSCEQNLNHDAMYWYRQDPGQGLRLIYYSQIVNDFQKGDIAEGYSVSREKKESFPLTVTSAQKNPTAFYLCASSIGRPPYEQYFGPGTRLTVT.

This clonotype was seen ten or more times. The rearrangement joins TRBV27 to TRBJ2-4; D call uncertain. V lost 3 bases and J lost 1, with 4 bases in between. CDR3 length: 13 residues. CDR1 and CDR2 from the germline V gene are MNHEY and SMNVEV (reference sequence). For the CDR3, the DNA is TGTGCCAGCAGTTTCGCCGCCAAAAACATTCAGTACTTC. Its translation is CASSFAAKNIQYF.

At least ten counts were recorded for this clonotype. The chain joins TRBV18 to TRBJ2-2; D is undetermined. CDR3 size: 12 residues. Germline values: CDR1 KGHSH, CDR2 LQKENI. The V end was cut by 2 bases, the J end by 6 bases, with 4 bases between. CDR3 coding DNA: TGTGCCAGCTCACCAGGTCCCGGGGAGCTGTTTTTT. It is translated as CASSPGPGELFF.

The V call is TRBV7-2, the J call TRBJ2-1, with D possibly TRBD2 on 5 matching bases. Trimming removed 5 bases from V and 6 bases from J, with 11 bases in between. This CDR3 comprises 13 residues. The V gene's germline CDR1 is SGHTA and CDR2 FQGNSA. In DNA form, the CDR3 reads TGTGCCAGCAGCGCTCGGGATATCAATGAGCAGTTCTTC. The encoded protein is CASSARDINEQFF.

This clonotype has ten or more counts. The genes are TRBV20-1 and TRBJ2-3, with TRBD2 as a possible D gene (6 bases). CDR3 length equals 15 residues. V was shortened by 4 bases and J by 2 bases, with 16 bases between the two germline ends. Germline values: CDR1 DFQATT, CDR2 SNEGSKA (reference sequence). CDR3 in amino acids: CSAKAGRGNTDTQYF. The DNA of the CDR3 is TGCAGTGCTAAGGCAGGGCGGGGAAACACAGATACGCAGTATTTT.